Below are 3 T cell receptor beta chains sequenced from a single sample in a study of shared clonotypes between healthy human individuals. The assay was immunoSEQ multiplex PCR, and TCRdb's table has in-frame clones only and misses some. The sample yields 600,000 to 750,000 clones, 72% seen once. The sequenced sample was memory CD4+ T cells sorted from blood. The subset is: CD45RA-negative fraction. The receptors stem from a woman aged 25 to 45 in good health.

The V gene is TRBV27, the J gene TRBJ2-5; TRBD2 aligns across 8 bases. There are 15 residues in the CDR3. Unmatched junction bases numbered 9, after V lost 5 bases and J lost 4 bases. In germline, CDR1 is MNHEY, CDR2 SMNVEV (reference sequence). CDR3 region: CASSKLSGSGETQYF. The DNA for the CDR3 is TGTGCCAGCAGTAAGCTCAGCGGGAGTGGAGAGACCCAGTACTTC.

On this clone itself: The same CDR3 can be traced to other DNA sequences in this sample. V is TRBV5-1 and J is TRBJ1-1; a possible D gene is TRBD1 (5 bases). V dropped 4 bases and J dropped 1 base, with 11 bases sitting between them. The CDR3 has 14 amino acids. Germline lookup yields CDR1 SGHRS and CDR2 YFSETQ. The CDR3 is CASSRGTENTEAFF. The DNA of the CDR3 is TGCGCCAGCAGCCGGGGGACCGAGAACACTGAAGCTTTCTTT.

The chain is built from TRBV7-3 and TRBJ1-1; a weak D match, TRBD1 (5 bases). V was cut by 6 bases and J by 1 base, with 9 bases left in between. Per germline, CDR1 SGHTA and CDR2 FQGTGA. The CDR3 has 13 residues. The CDR3 here is CASSRDGNTEAFF. CDR3 in DNA: TGTGCCAGCAGTCGGGACGGGAACACTGAAGCTTTCTTT.